The next 26 T cell receptor beta chains were all read from a single sample in a study of T-cell memory formation after mild COVID-19. Each CDR3 protein is one row after TCRdb ran MiXCR on the 5' RACE reads. The sample lists about 290,000 distinct CDR3 sequences, around 17% occurring once. Source material: PBMCs or a T cell subset sorted from them (not recorded which). These receptors originate from a young man who had mild COVID-19 (a few samples of this study predate the infection). Cell type and time point are not known.

The rearrangement joins TRBV24-1 to TRBJ2-1; 9 nucleotides agree with TRBD2. V was pared by 4 bases and J by 7 bases, with 7 bases of the junction left unmatched. From germline, CDR1 is KGHDR and CDR2 SFDVKD. This CDR3 is 15 amino acids long. The CDR3 loop reads CATSDRGLAINEQFF. The DNA of the CDR3 is TGTGCCACCAGTGACCGGGGACTAGCCATTAATGAGCAGTTCTTC.

The rearrangement joins TRBV7-9 to TRBJ2-7; 7 nucleotides agree with TRBD1. The germline CDR1 and CDR2 sequences are SEHNR and FQNEAQ (reference sequence). The CDR3 runs to 14 residues. V lost 1 base and J lost 2; bases outside the gene matches: 2. Written as DNA, the CDR3 is TGTGCCAGCAGCTTAGAGGGGACAGCCTACGAGCAGTACTTC. Encoded protein: CASSLEGTAYEQYF.

The chain joins TRBV3-1 to TRBJ1-1, with no clear D. V was shortened by 2 bases and J by 6 bases, with 10 bases between the two germline ends. CDR3 length: 13 amino acids. From germline, CDR1 is LGHDT and CDR2 YNNKEL (reference sequence). CDR3 sequence (DNA): TGTGCCAGCAGCCAATTATCACGACCTGAAGCTTTCTTT. The encoded protein is CASSQLSRPEAFF.

The genes are TRBV27 and TRBJ2-5, with 12 bases that match TRBD2. Germline CDR1 is MNHEY and CDR2 is SMNVEV (reference sequence). The CDR3 runs 16 residues. V trimming: 8 bases; J trimming: 7 bases; junction bases outside the gene matches: 14. CDR3 region: CASALTSGGAEGTQYF. CDR3 in DNA: TGTGCCAGCGCCCTGACTAGCGGGGGCGCCGAGGGGACCCAGTACTTC.

This clonotype showed up just a few times. The CDR3 loop reads CASSLDYSSTDTQYF. In nucleotides, the CDR3 is TGTGCCAGCAGCTTAGACTATTCTAGCACAGATACGCAGTATTTT. The chain couples TRBV5-6 to TRBJ2-3; maybe TRBD2 (5 bases). Trimming shortened V by 2 bases and J by 0 bases, and 10 bases separated the two germline ends. The length of the CDR3 is 15 residues. Germline V gene data show CDR1 as SGHDT and CDR2 as YYEEEE.

The V and J genes are TRBV4-3 and TRBJ2-3, with D maybe TRBD2 (6 bases). The CDR3 sequence is 20 residues long. CDR1 and CDR2 from the germline V gene are LGHNA and YSLEER. V lost 0 bases and J 5 bases, leaving 27 bases between the germline ends. The CDR3: CASSQEGPGWARGEEDTQYF. The CDR3 DNA sequence: TGCGCCAGCAGCCAAGAGGGGCCGGGGTGGGCGCGGGGCGAGGAAGATACGCAGTATTTT.

This clonotype showed up many times. This rearrangement joins TRBV5-1 to TRBJ2-5, with a tentative D call TRBD2 (6 bases). The CDR3 extends over 15 amino acids. CDR1 is SGHRS and CDR2 is YFSETQ in the germline V gene. V lost 4 bases and J 2 bases, leaving 15 bases between the germline ends. The CDR3 DNA reads TGCGCCAGCAGCACGGACCCGCGGGGTCAAGAGACCCAGTACTTC. This translates into CASSTDPRGQETQYF. Looking up the rest from reference TRBV5-1 and TRBJ2-5 gives the full variable domain: KAGVTQTPRYLIKTRGQQVTLSCSPISGHRSVSWYQQTPGQGLQFLFEYFSETQRNKGNFPGRFSGRQFSNSRSEMNVSTLELGDSALYLCASSTDPRGQETQYFGPGTRLLVL.

V and J are TRBV18 and TRBJ2-3, with 7 nucleotides matching TRBD1. The CDR3 has 16 amino acids. J gave up 2 bases and V 3 bases, and 8 bases lay outside the gene matches. Germline CDR1 reads KGHSH; CDR2 reads LQKENI. The CDR3 loop is CASSPLGQGDTDTQYF. CDR3 bases: TGTGCCAGCTCACCTCTCGGGCAGGGGGACACAGATACGCAGTATTTT.

This clonotype was seen a handful of times. The V call is TRBV10-2, the J call TRBJ1-1; no clear D gene. Trimming took 5 bases from V and 7 from J, leaving 8 bases between them. The CDR3 covers 11 residues. Germline V gene data show CDR1 as WSHSY and CDR2 as SAAADI. CDR3: CASSQINEAFF. The CDR3 DNA sequence: TGCGCCAGCAGTCAAATAAATGAAGCTTTCTTT.

CDR3: CASSLGRETGTYEQYF. The CDR3 DNA is TGTGCCAGCAGCTTGGGAAGGGAGACAGGCACCTACGAGCAGTACTTC. The chain employs TRBV5-8 and TRBJ2-7; D possibly corresponds to TRBD1 (6 bases). Germline V lookup: CDR1 SGHTS, CDR2 YDEGEE. V lost 0 bases and J 2 bases, leaving 15 bases between the germline ends. The CDR3 length is 16 residues.

The V gene is TRBV5-1, the J gene TRBJ1-4, with 10 bases matching TRBD1. This CDR3 is 16 amino acids long. Losses at the gene ends were 4 bases for V and 7 bases for J; bases not matched to a gene: 10. Germline loops: CDR1 SGHRS, CDR2 YFSETQ. The CDR3, as DNA: TGCGCCAGCAGCAAGCTGGGACAGGGGCCAAGTGAAAAACTGTTTTTT. Protein: CASSKLGQGPSEKLFF.

The chain carries TRBV6-5 and TRBJ1-1, with D possibly matching TRBD1 (5 bases). There are 13 residues in the CDR3. CDR1 and CDR2 (germline): MNHEY, SVGAGI. The V end lost 5 bases, the J end lost 4 bases, and 11 bases lay between the germline ends. CDR3 nucleotides: TGTGCCAGCAGTGCTCTTAGGGGCACTGAAGCTTTCTTT. This sequence encodes CASSALRGTEAFF.

This clonotype has only a few counts. The rearrangement links TRBV29-1 to TRBJ2-2; D uncertain. The CDR3 runs 15 residues. V was shortened by 8 bases and J by 6 bases, with 22 bases between the two germline ends. Germline CDR1 reads SQVTM; CDR2 reads ANQGSEA. CDR3 sequence reads: CSCRLLGAKAGELFF. As DNA, the CDR3 is TGCAGCTGTAGGCTCCTGGGCGCTAAAGCCGGGGAGCTGTTTTTT.

The CDR3 nucleotides are TGTGCCAGCAGCTTCCTAGCGGGAACATTACCAGATACGCAGTATTTT. Protein: CASSFLAGTLPDTQYF. The chain employs TRBV5-5 and TRBJ2-3; 9 nucleotides agree with TRBD2. V trimming: 2 bases; J trimming: 4 bases; junction bases outside the gene matches: 8. CDR1 and CDR2 (germline): SGHKS, YYEKEE (reference sequence). The CDR3 consists of 16 residues.

This clonotype was seen only a few times. The chain has TRBV5-1 and TRBJ2-7; D gene uncertain. This CDR3 comprises 14 residues. Trimming took 0 bases from V and 1 from J, leaving 8 bases between them. CDR1 and CDR2 from the germline V gene are SGHRS and YFSETQ. The CDR3 spells CASSLVGGSYEQYV. DNA of the CDR3: TGCGCCAGCAGCTTGGTAGGCGGTTCCTACGAGCAGTACGTC.

This clonotype was detected only a few times. The V call is TRBV25-1, the J call TRBJ2-7; possibly TRBD1 for D (5 bases). CDR1 MGHDK and CDR2 SYGVNS come from the germline V gene. The CDR3 is 14 amino acids. V was pared by 0 bases and J by 5 bases, with 11 bases between. CDR3 sequence reads: CASSEYMGLHEQYF. CDR3 DNA: TGTGCCAGCAGTGAATATATGGGGCTACACGAGCAGTACTTC.

V usage is TRBV28 and J usage is TRBJ2-5, with no clear D. V was clipped by 3 bases and J by 3 bases, with 11 bases between them. Looked up from germline, CDR1 is MDHEN and CDR2 is SYDVKM. This CDR3 is 14 amino acids long. In nucleotides, the CDR3 is TGTGCCAGCAGTTTTGGTCCGGGCGAAGAGACCCAGTACTTC. Protein: CASSFGPGEETQYF.

This clonotype was seen a few times. The chain has TRBV12-3 or TRBV12-4 and TRBJ1-4, with D perhaps matching TRBD1 (5 bases). CDR3 length: 13 residues. Trimming took 8 bases from V and 8 from J, leaving 15 bases between them. CDR3 coding DNA: TGTGCCAGCCACGGAGGGGATAGGGAAAAACTGTTTTTT. Its protein product is CASHGGDREKLFF.

The chain joins TRBV28 to TRBJ2-2; 11 nucleotides match TRBD2. The germline gives CDR1 MDHEN, CDR2 SYDVKM. CDR3 length: 17 amino acids. V was clipped by 9 bases and J by 5 bases; unmatched bases: 14. The CDR3, as DNA: TGTGCCAGTAATCCTCGTCCGGGACTAGCGGATACCGGGGAGCTGTTTTTT. Amino acids: CASNPRPGLADTGELFF.

This clonotype was found many times. The genes are TRBV12-3 or TRBV12-4 and TRBJ1-6, with unresolved D. The CDR3 has 13 amino acids. V gave up 7 bases and J gave up 9 bases, with 13 bases separating them. CDR3 DNA sequence: TGTGCCAGCATCCAGGACGGGAGTTCACCCCTCCACTTT. It specifies CASIQDGSSPLHF.

This clonotype occurred a few times. The genes are TRBV14 and TRBJ1-2, with D unresolved. The germline V gene encodes CDR1 SGHDN and CDR2 FVKESK. V lost 0 bases, J lost 5 bases, and 10 bases lay in between. The CDR3 has 14 amino acids. The CDR3 loop is CASSQDRTTYGYTF. The CDR3 coding sequence is TGTGCCAGCAGCCAAGATCGGACGACGTATGGCTACACCTTC.

This clonotype was seen many times. The chain uses TRBV5-1 and TRBJ1-6, with D maybe TRBD1 (6 bases). The CDR3 extends over 15 amino acids. Deletions cut 4 bases from V and 10 bases from J, with 18 bases between. Germline CDR1 is SGHRS and CDR2 is YFSETQ. Written as DNA, the CDR3 is TGCGCCAGCAGCCCACAGGGCCTGGGACAATCACCCCTCCACTTT. Its translation is CASSPQGLGQSPLHF.

The DNA for the CDR3 is TGTGCCAGCAGTGACGATAGCCGGGGATGGGACACGCAGTATTTT. Translating it yields CASSDDSRGWDTQYF. The genes are TRBV2 and TRBJ2-3; perhaps D is TRBD1 or TRBD2 (5 bases each). V was trimmed by 3 bases and J by 9 bases, leaving 19 bases between them. The germline V gene encodes CDR1 SNHLY and CDR2 FYNNEI. The CDR3 is 15 amino acids. The complete variable domain, with remaining parts taken from reference TRBV2 and TRBJ2-3, reads EPEVTQTPSHQVTQMGQEVILRCVPISNHLYFYWYRQILGQKVEFLVSFYNNEISEKSEIFDDQFSVERPDGSNFTLKIRSTKLEDSAMYFCASSDDSRGWDTQYFGPGTRLTVL.

This clonotype was seen a few times. The chain carries TRBV6-5 and TRBJ1-1; D is ambiguous. The CDR3 contains 13 residues. V was shortened by 6 bases and J by 7 bases, with 15 bases between the two germline ends. Germline CDR1 is MNHEY and CDR2 is SVGAGI. CDR3 bases: TGTGCCAGCAGAACGACACGGAATCATGAAGCTTTCTTT. It codes for CASRTTRNHEAFF.

The sample holds a few counts of this clonotype. This rearrangement joins TRBV5-1 to TRBJ1-1; D is unclear. The germline V and J ends were trimmed by 3 bases and 1 base, with 7 bases remaining between them. In germline, CDR1 is SGHRS, CDR2 YFSETQ. The CDR3 sequence is 13 residues long. The CDR3 coding sequence is TGCGCCAGCAGCTCCTTAACGAACACTGAAGCTTTCTTT. Protein sequence: CASSSLTNTEAFF.

The chain combines TRBV7-9 with TRBJ2-2; D possibly corresponds to TRBD1 (6 bases). V lost 8 bases and J 5 bases, leaving 15 bases between the germline ends. Germline assignment: CDR1 SEHNR and CDR2 FQNEAQ (reference sequence). The CDR3 covers 14 residues. The CDR3, as DNA: TGTGCCAGCCTTCGTTGGGGGCAAACCGGGGAGCTGTTTTTT. Translation gives CASLRWGQTGELFF.